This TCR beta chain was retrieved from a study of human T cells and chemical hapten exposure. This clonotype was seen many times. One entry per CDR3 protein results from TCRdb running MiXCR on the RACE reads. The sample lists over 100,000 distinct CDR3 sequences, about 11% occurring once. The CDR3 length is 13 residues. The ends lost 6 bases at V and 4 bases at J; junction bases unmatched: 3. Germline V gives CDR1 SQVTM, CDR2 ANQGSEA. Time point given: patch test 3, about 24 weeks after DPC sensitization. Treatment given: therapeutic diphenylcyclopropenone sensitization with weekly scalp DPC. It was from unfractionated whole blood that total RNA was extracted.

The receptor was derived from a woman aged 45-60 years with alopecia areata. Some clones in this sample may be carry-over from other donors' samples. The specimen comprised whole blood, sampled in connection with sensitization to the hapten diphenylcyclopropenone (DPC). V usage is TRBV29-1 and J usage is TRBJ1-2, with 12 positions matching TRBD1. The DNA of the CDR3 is TGCAGCGTGGGACAGGGGGCTCCCTATGGCTACACCTTC. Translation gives CSVGQGAPYGYTF.